A single count supports the clone carrying this T cell receptor (beta chain). Its antigen is not identified. This record belongs to a study of vaccination effects on CD4 cells after COVID-19. Overall study: Two convalescent patients provided samples 16 days and one week prevaccination.

ViraFEST expansion of antigen-specific CD4+ T cells with viral peptide pools preceded sequencing. It was after approximately 11 days of culture that CD4+ T cells were isolated. This person caught SARS-CoV-2 sometime from March to December 2020, and PCR testing confirmed the infection. They grew some 2 million PBMC in each well, adding 9.5 to 10 IU/ml IL-2 and 10 ug/ml peptides. Findings and limits, study-wide: Recruitment yielded few convalescent patients, and the study had no early post-infection timepoints.

V was shortened by 0 bases and J by 0 bases, with 13 bases between the two germline ends. This CDR3 comprises 16 residues. CDR1 is SGHRS, CDR2 YFSETQ, per germline. The table came from immunoSEQ multiplex PCR; TCRdb's copy has only in-frame clones and leaves some out. Among 20,000 to 30,000 clones listed, 78% were seen once. This sequence was found in a human donor who had a prior SARS-CoV-2 infection. This chain uses TRBV5-1 with TRBJ2-7, with D unresolved. The sequencing used CD4+ T cells from PBMCs cultured with HCoV-NL63 spike peptides, collected before COVID-19 vaccination. The CDR3 loop is CASSLAPTPSSYEQYF. The CDR3 bases are TGCGCCAGCAGCTTGGCTCCGACACCAAGCTCCTACGAGCAGTACTTC. The complete variable domain, with remaining parts taken from reference TRBV5-1 and TRBJ2-7, reads KAGVTQTPRYLIKTRGQQVTLSCSPISGHRSVSWYQQTPGQGLQFLFEYFSETQRNKGNFPGRFSGRQFSNSRSEMNVSTLELGDSALYLCASSLAPTPSSYEQYFGPGTRLTVT.